Listed below are T cell receptor beta chains from one sample, sequenced in a study of chemoradiotherapy in HPV16-positive cancers. The protocol was immunoSEQ multiplex PCR, while the TCRdb copy is restricted to in-frame clones and leaves out a portion. The sample holds about 53,000 clones; about 88% are singletons and the top ten take roughly 3.4%. Sequenced material: blood, taken from a patient who underwent chemoradiotherapy. The source is a human donor with HPV-associated anogenital cancer. CDR3s include the opening cysteine and the closing phenylalanine or tryptophan. A D gene is named only where the DNA matches it firmly. The size of a clone is reported for some rows only, either as once, few or many, or as a class for expanded clones.

CDR3 protein: CAWRGGLNQPQHF; CDR3 DNA: TGTGCCTGGAGAGGGGGACTCAATCAGCCCCAGCATTTT; V gene: TRBV30; D gene: -; clone size: few; J gene: TRBJ1-5
CDR3 protein: CAGSLIRSRTEAFF; CDR3 DNA: TGTGCCGGCAGCTTGATACGGAGTAGGACTGAAGCTTTCTTT; V gene: TRBV5-6; D gene: -; clone size: once; J gene: TRBJ1-1
CDR3 protein: CASSEWGPETQYF; CDR3 DNA: TGTGCCAGCAGTGAGTGGGGACCAGAGACCCAGTACTTC; V gene: TRBV6-1; D gene: -; clone size: -; J gene: TRBJ2-5
CDR3 protein: CASSGRAGYSTEAFF; CDR3 DNA: TGTGCCAGCAGCGGGAGAGCAGGGTATTCCACTGAAGCTTTCTTT; V gene: TRBV9; D gene: -; clone size: -; J gene: TRBJ1-1
CDR3 protein: CASSSGAAQYF; CDR3 DNA: TGTGCCAGCAGTTCGGGGGCGGCCCAGTACTTC; V gene: TRBV5-8; D gene: -; clone size: -; J gene: TRBJ2-5
CDR3 protein: CAWSGFRQRHTF; CDR3 DNA: TGTGCCTGGAGTGGTTTCAGACAGAGACACACCTTC; V gene: TRBV30; D gene: -; clone size: -; J gene: TRBJ1-2
CDR3 protein: CASSLSPRTDSGNTIYF; CDR3 DNA: TGCGCCAGCAGCTTGTCCCCTAGGACAGATTCTGGAAACACCATATATTTT; V gene: TRBV5-1; D gene: -; clone size: -; J gene: TRBJ1-3
CDR3 protein: CASSMGRGYNQPQHF; CDR3 DNA: TGTGCCAGTAGTATGGGTAGGGGGTACAATCAGCCCCAGCATTTT; V gene: TRBV19; D gene: -; clone size: -; J gene: TRBJ1-5
CDR3 protein: CASSLASGRYEQYF; CDR3 DNA: TGTGCCAGCAGCTTAGCTAGCGGGAGATACGAGCAGTACTTC; V gene: TRBV7-6; D gene: TRBD2; clone size: once; J gene: TRBJ2-7
CDR3 protein: CASSYHQAQETQYF; CDR3 DNA: TGTGCCAGCAGTTACCACCAGGCTCAAGAGACCCAGTACTTC; V gene: TRBV6-5; D gene: -; clone size: -; J gene: TRBJ2-5
CDR3 protein: CASSLPPGAGVDGYTF; CDR3 DNA: TGTGCCAGCAGCTTGCCCCCCGGGGCCGGAGTAGATGGCTACACCTTC; V gene: TRBV5-4; D gene: -; clone size: -; J gene: TRBJ1-2
CDR3 protein: CASSLWNSGNTIYF; CDR3 DNA: TGTGCCAGCAGCTTATGGAATTCTGGAAACACCATATATTTT; V gene: TRBV7-2; D gene: -; clone size: -; J gene: TRBJ1-3
CDR3 protein: CASSWEGRGKSMNTEAFF; CDR3 DNA: TGTGCCAGCAGCTGGGAGGGTAGGGGGAAATCAATGAACACTGAAGCTTTCTTT; V gene: TRBV13; D gene: -; clone size: -; J gene: TRBJ1-1
CDR3 protein: CASNRQGYNSPLHF; CDR3 DNA: TGTGCTTCCAATCGGCAGGGGTATAATTCACCCCTCCACTTT; V gene: TRBV27; D gene: -; clone size: -; J gene: TRBJ1-6
CDR3 protein: CARAGQGADNEQFF; CDR3 DNA: TGTGCCAGAGCCGGACAGGGGGCCGACAATGAGCAGTTCTTC; V gene: TRBV2; D gene: TRBD1; clone size: medium-sized; J gene: TRBJ2-1
CDR3 protein: CASSPAEGRPNSPLHF; CDR3 DNA: TGTGCCAGCAGCCCCGCCGAGGGCCGGCCAAATTCACCCCTCCACTTT; V gene: TRBV11-3; D gene: -; clone size: once; J gene: TRBJ1-6
CDR3 protein: CASSPRTVPGEQYF; CDR3 DNA: TGTGCCAGCAGCCCCCGGACAGTTCCGGGGGAGCAGTACTTC; V gene: TRBV9; D gene: -; clone size: -; J gene: TRBJ2-7
CDR3 protein: CASSQREGGSYEQYF; CDR3 DNA: TGCGCCAGCAGCCAGCGAGAGGGGGGCTCCTACGAGCAGTACTTC; V gene: TRBV4-3; D gene: -; clone size: -; J gene: TRBJ2-7
CDR3 protein: CASSQDGGGGSPVNEQFF; CDR3 DNA: TGCGCCAGCAGCCAAGATGGTGGCGGGGGGTCCCCCGTTAATGAGCAGTTCTTC; V gene: TRBV4-3; D gene: TRBD2; clone size: -; J gene: TRBJ2-1
CDR3 protein: CASSQDGTGSYEQYF; CDR3 DNA: TGCGCCAGCAGCCAAGATGGGACAGGGAGTTACGAGCAGTACTTC; V gene: TRBV4-3; D gene: TRBD1; clone size: -; J gene: TRBJ2-7
CDR3 protein: CASSRQAVNTEAFF; CDR3 DNA: TGTGCCAGCAGTAGACAGGCCGTGAACACTGAAGCTTTCTTT; V gene: TRBV25-1; D gene: -; clone size: -; J gene: TRBJ1-1
CDR3 protein: CASSIDWAEAFF; CDR3 DNA: TGTGCCAGCAGCATAGACTGGGCTGAAGCTTTCTTT; V gene: TRBV5-6; D gene: -; clone size: -; J gene: TRBJ1-1
CDR3 protein: CASTEGPKDYTF; CDR3 DNA: TGTGCCAGCACTGAAGGGCCCAAGGACTACACCTTC; V gene: TRBV6-1; D gene: -; clone size: -; J gene: TRBJ1-2
CDR3 protein: CASSYVGQGHEQYF; CDR3 DNA: TGTGCCAGCAGTTACGTAGGACAGGGGCACGAGCAGTACTTC; V gene: TRBV6-6; D gene: TRBD1; clone size: -; J gene: TRBJ2-7
CDR3 protein: CASSPGGESYEQYF; CDR3 DNA: TGTGCCAGCAGCCCCGGCGGCGAATCCTACGAGCAGTACTTC; V gene: TRBV11-3; D gene: -; clone size: -; J gene: TRBJ2-7
CDR3 protein: CASRHYASSPGLAGTGELFF; CDR3 DNA: TGCGCCAGCAGACACTATGCCTCCTCCCCGGGACTAGCGGGCACCGGGGAGCTGTTTTTT; V gene: TRBV10-1; D gene: TRBD2; clone size: -; J gene: TRBJ2-2
CDR3 protein: CASSVTGGLGEKLFF; CDR3 DNA: TGTGCCAGCAGTGTCACAGGGGGCTTGGGTGAAAAACTGTTTTTT; V gene: TRBV25-1; D gene: TRBD1; clone size: -; J gene: TRBJ1-4
CDR3 protein: CAARDRPYTGELFF; CDR3 DNA: TGTGCCGCGCGGGACAGGCCTTACACCGGGGAGCTGTTTTTT; V gene: TRBV6-5; D gene: TRBD1; clone size: once; J gene: TRBJ2-2
CDR3 protein: CASSTRTSGQETQYF; CDR3 DNA: TGTGCCAGCAGCACAAGGACTAGCGGGCAAGAGACCCAGTACTTC; V gene: TRBV7-2; D gene: TRBD2; clone size: -; J gene: TRBJ2-5
CDR3 protein: CASRRQGANTEAFF; CDR3 DNA: TGTGCCAGCAGAAGACAGGGGGCTAACACTGAAGCTTTCTTT; V gene: TRBV6-6; D gene: TRBD1; clone size: few; J gene: TRBJ1-1
CDR3 protein: CASSYADTGELFF; CDR3 DNA: TGTGCCAGCAGTTACGCGGACACCGGGGAGCTGTTTTTT; V gene: TRBV6-6; D gene: -; clone size: -; J gene: TRBJ2-2
CDR3 protein: CASSGGQGVRNTEAFF; CDR3 DNA: TGCGCCAGCAGCGGTGGACAGGGGGTACGTAACACTGAAGCTTTCTTT; V gene: TRBV4-1; D gene: TRBD1; clone size: -; J gene: TRBJ1-1
CDR3 protein: CASSWGSNTGELFF; CDR3 DNA: TGTGCCAGCAGTTGGGGCAGCAACACCGGGGAGCTGTTTTTT; V gene: TRBV6-5; D gene: -; clone size: -; J gene: TRBJ2-2
CDR3 protein: CASSQALGRGGSGKYF; CDR3 DNA: TGTGCCAGCAGCCAGGCTCTGGGCAGGGGGGGCTCGGGAAAGTACTTC; V gene: TRBV7-2; D gene: -; clone size: -; J gene: TRBJ2-7
CDR3 protein: CASSTRPGTLGNEQFF; CDR3 DNA: TGTGCCAGTAGCACCCGTCCCGGGACCCTGGGGAATGAGCAGTTCTTC; V gene: TRBV19; D gene: -; clone size: -; J gene: TRBJ2-1
CDR3 protein: CASSREAGIAEQYF; CDR3 DNA: TGCGCCAGCAGCCGGGAGGCAGGGATAGCGGAGCAGTACTTC; V gene: TRBV5-1; D gene: TRBD2; clone size: -; J gene: TRBJ2-7
CDR3 protein: CASSSDPWPSGNTIYF; CDR3 DNA: TGTGCCAGCAGCTCGGACCCCTGGCCCTCTGGAAACACCATATATTTT; V gene: TRBV5-4; D gene: -; clone size: once; J gene: TRBJ1-3
CDR3 protein: CASSQASRNEQFF; CDR3 DNA: TGTGCCAGCAGCCAGGCTTCACGGAATGAGCAGTTCTTC; V gene: TRBV13; D gene: -; clone size: -; J gene: TRBJ2-1
CDR3 protein: CASADRATEAFF; CDR3 DNA: TGTGCCAGCGCGGACAGGGCCACTGAAGCTTTCTTT; V gene: TRBV6-6; D gene: TRBD1; clone size: -; J gene: TRBJ1-1
CDR3 protein: CASSFGERGLYEQYF; CDR3 DNA: TGTGCCAGCAGCTTCGGGGAGCGAGGATTATACGAGCAGTACTTC; V gene: TRBV5-4; D gene: -; clone size: once; J gene: TRBJ2-7
CDR3 protein: CASSPTSGGAYEQYF; CDR3 DNA: TGTGCCAGCAGCCCAACTAGCGGGGGGGCTTACGAGCAGTACTTC; V gene: TRBV5-4; D gene: TRBD2; clone size: -; J gene: TRBJ2-7
CDR3 protein: CASSKGLAGDTDTQYF; CDR3 DNA: TGTGCCAGTAGCAAGGGGCTAGCGGGAGATACAGATACGCAGTATTTT; V gene: TRBV19; D gene: TRBD2; clone size: -; J gene: TRBJ2-3
CDR3 protein: CASNSGTSSLLNQPQHF; CDR3 DNA: TGTGCCAGTAACTCCGGGACAAGCAGTCTCCTCAATCAGCCCCAGCATTTT; V gene: TRBV19; D gene: -; clone size: -; J gene: TRBJ1-5
CDR3 protein: CASSHGQVRETQYF; CDR3 DNA: TGTGCCAGCAGCCACGGACAGGTTAGGGAGACCCAGTACTTC; V gene: TRBV5-6; D gene: TRBD1; clone size: -; J gene: TRBJ2-5
CDR3 protein: CASSPRQGSGMTEAFF; CDR3 DNA: TGTGCCAGCTCACCCCGACAGGGATCGGGGATGACTGAAGCTTTCTTT; V gene: TRBV18; D gene: TRBD1; clone size: few; J gene: TRBJ1-1
CDR3 protein: CASREKDSVAKNIQYF; CDR3 DNA: TGTGCCAGCAGGGAGAAGGACAGCGTAGCCAAAAACATTCAGTACTTC; V gene: TRBV2; D gene: -; clone size: -; J gene: TRBJ2-4
CDR3 protein: CASSLEGQGYGYTF; CDR3 DNA: TGTGCCAGCAGTTTAGAAGGACAGGGCTATGGCTACACCTTC; V gene: TRBV28; D gene: TRBD1; clone size: -; J gene: TRBJ1-2
CDR3 protein: CATTQGVDYGYTF; CDR3 DNA: TGTGCCACCACACAGGGGGTAGACTATGGCTACACCTTC; V gene: TRBV7-8; D gene: TRBD1; clone size: few; J gene: TRBJ1-2
CDR3 protein: CASTGGQGKNEQYF; CDR3 DNA: TGCGCCAGCACTGGGGGACAGGGAAAAAACGAGCAGTACTTC; V gene: TRBV10-2; D gene: TRBD1; clone size: once; J gene: TRBJ2-7
CDR3 protein: CASRRGAWEQYF; CDR3 DNA: TGTGCCAGCCGAAGAGGGGCCTGGGAGCAGTACTTC; V gene: TRBV27; D gene: -; clone size: few; J gene: TRBJ2-7
CDR3 protein: CASSLGLNTEAFF; CDR3 DNA: TGTGCCAGCAGCTTAGGGTTGAACACTGAAGCTTTCTTT; V gene: TRBV11-3; D gene: -; clone size: -; J gene: TRBJ1-1
CDR3 protein: CASSSGLPGELFF; CDR3 DNA: TGTGCCAGCAGCTCGGGGCTCCCCGGGGAGCTGTTTTTT; V gene: TRBV7-9; D gene: -; clone size: -; J gene: TRBJ2-2
CDR3 protein: CASRDWTSQETQYF; CDR3 DNA: TGTGCCAGCAGGGATTGGACGAGTCAAGAGACCCAGTACTTC; V gene: TRBV11-2; D gene: -; clone size: -; J gene: TRBJ2-5
CDR3 protein: CASNRQGEGEKLFF; CDR3 DNA: TGTGCCAGTAATCGACAGGGAGAAGGTGAAAAACTGTTTTTT; V gene: TRBV19; D gene: TRBD1; clone size: few; J gene: TRBJ1-4
CDR3 protein: CASSSLRRTSYGYTF; CDR3 DNA: TGTGCCAGCAGCTCCCTCCGTCGGACGAGTTATGGCTACACCTTC; V gene: TRBV11-2; D gene: -; clone size: -; J gene: TRBJ1-2
CDR3 protein: CAIKSTGVNTEAFF; CDR3 DNA: TGTGCCATTAAATCGACAGGGGTGAACACTGAAGCTTTCTTT; V gene: TRBV19; D gene: TRBD1; clone size: few; J gene: TRBJ1-1
CDR3 protein: CASSVETGGNTGELFF; CDR3 DNA: TGTGCCAGCAGCGTAGAGACGGGAGGGAACACCGGGGAGCTGTTTTTT; V gene: TRBV9; D gene: TRBD2; clone size: once; J gene: TRBJ2-2
CDR3 protein: CASSFLAGEGNEQFF; CDR3 DNA: TGCGCCAGCAGCTTTCTAGCGGGTGAGGGTAATGAGCAGTTCTTC; V gene: TRBV5-1; D gene: TRBD2; clone size: once; J gene: TRBJ2-1
CDR3 protein: CASSLSGQTYGYTF; CDR3 DNA: TGTGCCAGCAGTTTATCTGGGCAAACCTATGGCTACACCTTC; V gene: TRBV27; D gene: -; clone size: -; J gene: TRBJ1-2
CDR3 protein: CASSYSIGDQPQHF; CDR3 DNA: TGTGCCAGCAGTTACTCAATTGGGGATCAGCCCCAGCATTTT; V gene: TRBV6-5; D gene: -; clone size: -; J gene: TRBJ1-5